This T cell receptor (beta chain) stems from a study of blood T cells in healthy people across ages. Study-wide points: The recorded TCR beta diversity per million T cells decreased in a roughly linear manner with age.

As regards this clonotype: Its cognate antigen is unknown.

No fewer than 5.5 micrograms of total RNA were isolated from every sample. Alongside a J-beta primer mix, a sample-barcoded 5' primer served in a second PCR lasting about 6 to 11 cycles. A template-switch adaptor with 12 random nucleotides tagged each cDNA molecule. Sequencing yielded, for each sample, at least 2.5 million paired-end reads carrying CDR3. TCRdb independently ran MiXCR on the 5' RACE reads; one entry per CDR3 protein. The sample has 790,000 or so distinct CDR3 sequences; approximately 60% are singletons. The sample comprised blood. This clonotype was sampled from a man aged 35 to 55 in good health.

The CDR3 reads CASSYSGAGFDTGELFF. Here the CDR3 DNA reads TGTGCCAGCAGCTATTCTGGGGCGGGATTCGACACCGGGGAGCTGTTTTTT. V usage is TRBV7-3 and J usage is TRBJ2-2, with D possibly matching TRBD2 (6 bases). Trimming shortened V by 4 bases and J by 3 bases, and 18 bases separated the two germline ends. This CDR3 region has 17 residues. Germline CDR1 reads SGHTA; CDR2 reads FQGTGA.